Each of the 26 T cell receptor beta chains below was sequenced from the same sample in a study of blood T cell repertoires in COVID-19. The assay was immunoSEQ multiplex PCR, and TCRdb's table has in-frame clones only and misses some. The data contain roughly 150,000 clones, about 80% of them singletons. Specimen: peripheral blood. The receptors stem from a woman aged 80 or over with acute or convalescent COVID-19.

The chain has TRBV5-1 and TRBJ2-7; perhaps TRBD1 as D (6 bases). Between the trimmed V and J ends, which lost 0 bases and 2 bases, there was a span of 18 bases. Looked up from germline, CDR1 is SGHRS and CDR2 is YFSETQ. The CDR3 has 17 residues. CDR3 region: CASSLAPGDVWTYEQYF. For the CDR3, the DNA is TGCGCCAGCAGCTTGGCCCCAGGGGATGTTTGGACCTACGAGCAGTACTTC. Full variable domain (outside the CDR3, taken from reference TRBV5-1 and TRBJ2-7): KAGVTQTPRYLIKTRGQQVTLSCSPISGHRSVSWYQQTPGQGLQFLFEYFSETQRNKGNFPGRFSGRQFSNSRSEMNVSTLELGDSALYLCASSLAPGDVWTYEQYFGPGTRLTVT.

J is TRBJ1-6 and V is TRBV4-3, with a possible D match to TRBD1 (6 bases). Germline V lookup: CDR1 LGHNA, CDR2 YSLEER. The CDR3 covers 14 residues. Trimming removed 4 bases at V and 4 bases at J, with 8 bases between. The CDR3 is CASSLDSYNSPLHF. In DNA form, the CDR3 reads TGCGCCAGCAGCCTGGACAGTTATAATTCACCCCTCCACTTT.

The chain is built from TRBV10-2 and TRBJ2-7; 10 bases are shared with TRBD2. The CDR3 has 15 residues. Germline-derived CDR1 and CDR2 are WSHSY and SAAADI. V shed 6 bases, J shed 1 base, and the junction held 6 bases outside the gene matches. The CDR3 region is CASRASGGSSYEQYF. The CDR3 nucleotides are TGCGCCAGCAGGGCTAGCGGGGGTTCATCCTACGAGCAGTACTTC.

This clone turned up a few times. The chain recombines TRBV19 with TRBJ1-2, with 7 bases matching TRBD1. V was clipped by 7 bases and J by 5 bases; unmatched bases: 22. The CDR3 has 18 residues. Germline assignment: CDR1 LNHDA and CDR2 SQIVND (reference sequence). The CDR3 DNA reads as TGTGCCAGTACCCGCAAGGCGGGGACAGATGAAAGGGATTATGGCTACACCTTC. Residues: CASTRKAGTDERDYGYTF. Looking up the rest from reference TRBV19 and TRBJ1-2 gives the full variable domain: DGGITQSPKYLFRKEGQNVTLSCEQNLNHDAMYWYRQDPGQGLRLIYYSQIVNDFQKGDIAEGYSVSREKKESFPLTVTSAQKNPTAFYLCASTRKAGTDERDYGYTFGSGTRLTVV.

The chain recombines TRBV7-9 with TRBJ2-1; 9 bases align to TRBD2. This CDR3 has 15 residues. The germline CDR1 and CDR2 sequences are SEHNR and FQNEAQ (reference sequence). Germline trimming cut 5 bases from V and 8 bases from J; bases unmatched to any gene: 10. CDR3 sequence (DNA): TGTGCCAGCAGCCCAAAAGCGGGAGGCCGAGATGAGCAGTTCTTC. Its protein product is CASSPKAGGRDEQFF.

In this sample, this clone turned up a few times. V and J are TRBV28 and TRBJ1-2; D gene ambiguous. The CDR3 length is 14 residues. The germline V and J ends were trimmed by 5 bases and 6 bases, with 16 bases remaining between them. Germline V lookup: CDR1 MDHEN, CDR2 SYDVKM. CDR3: CASSPLPGVDGYTF. CDR3 bases: TGTGCCAGCAGTCCCCTTCCCGGGGTGGATGGCTACACCTTC.

In its sample, this clone was seen many times. The chain links TRBV3-1 (or the pseudogene TRBV3-2) to TRBJ2-2; 12 nucleotides line up with TRBD2. The germline CDR1 and CDR2 sequences are LGHDT and YNNKEL (reference sequence). V lost 4 bases to trimming and J lost 7 bases; unmatched junction nucleotides: 4. The CDR3 has 15 amino acids. This chain's CDR3 is CASSLGLAGHGELFF. The CDR3, as DNA: TGTGCCAGCAGCCTCGGACTAGCGGGACACGGGGAGCTGTTTTTT.

This chain links TRBV11-2 with TRBJ1-1, with TRBD1 as a possible D gene (6 bases). Germline CDR1 is SGHAT and CDR2 is FQNNGV. This CDR3 is built from 18 residues. V lost 0 bases to trimming and J lost 2 bases, with 19 bases between them. The CDR3 here is CASSLEGGAAGVNTEAFF. The DNA of the CDR3 is TGTGCCAGCAGCTTAGAAGGGGGTGCGGCAGGGGTCAACACTGAAGCTTTCTTT. The full variable domain, with the rest looked up from reference TRBV11-2 and TRBJ1-1, is EAGVAQSPRYKIIEKRQSVAFWCNPISGHATLYWYQQILGQGPKLLIQFQNNGVVDDSQLPKDRFSAERLKGVDSTLKIQPAKLEDSAVYLCASSLEGGAAGVNTEAFFGQGTRLTVV.

V usage is TRBV18 and J usage is TRBJ1-2, with 7 bases fitting TRBD1. V was pared by 3 bases and J by 4 bases, with 14 bases of the junction left unmatched. The CDR3 spans 17 residues. Germline V lookup: CDR1 KGHSH, CDR2 LQKENI. For the CDR3, the DNA is TGTGCCAGCTCACCCTCCGGGACAGTAATGACAGGCTATGGCTACACCTTC. Its translation: CASSPSGTVMTGYGYTF.

The chain recombines TRBV29-1 with TRBJ1-2; 10 nucleotides line up with TRBD1. J lost 8 bases, V lost 7 bases, and 7 bases had no gene match. CDR1 and CDR2 from the germline V gene are SQVTM and ANQGSEA. The CDR3 extends over 12 amino acids. In nucleotides, the CDR3 is TGCAGCGCGTGGGGACAGGGGATCGGCTACACCTTC. The encoded protein is CSAWGQGIGYTF.

The CDR3 loop reads CASRAGLENTDTQYF. DNA of the CDR3: TGTGCCAGCAGGGCGGGACTAGAGAACACAGATACGCAGTATTTT. The rearrangement joins TRBV5-4 to TRBJ2-3; 8 nucleotides line up with TRBD2. The V and J ends lost 5 bases and 2 bases, in that order; junction bases with no gene match: 7. The germline gives CDR1 SGHNT, CDR2 YYREEE (reference sequence). The CDR3 contains 15 residues.

The chain employs TRBV5-1 and TRBJ2-1; D possibly corresponds to TRBD2 (5 bases). Per the germline V gene, CDR1 is SGHRS and CDR2 is YFSETQ. The CDR3 extends over 13 amino acids. The V end was cut by 3 bases, the J end by 7 bases, with 11 bases between. Here the CDR3 reads CASSSLWRNEQFF. CDR3 in DNA: TGCGCCAGCAGCTCCCTGTGGAGGAATGAGCAGTTCTTC.

V usage is TRBV4-2 and J usage is TRBJ2-3, with D unresolved. The CDR3 has 14 residues. Trimming pared 1 base from V and 3 bases from J, leaving 8 bases between. Germline CDR1 and CDR2: LGHNA and YNFKEQ. The CDR3 coding sequence is TGTGCCAGCAGCCAAGTCCCAGAAACAGATACGCAGTATTTT. It codes for CASSQVPETDTQYF.

The CDR3 bases are TGTGCCAGCAGCCAAGTTGAGGCACGAGGGACCCAGTACTTC. Amino acids: CASSQVEARGTQYF. This chain connects TRBV3-1 (or the pseudogene TRBV3-2) to TRBJ2-5; D call uncertain. The CDR3 sequence is 14 residues long. Germline-derived CDR1 and CDR2 are LGHDT and YNNKEL (reference sequence). V was clipped by 1 base and J by 7 bases, with 13 bases between them.

This chain joins TRBV5-1 and TRBJ2-7; D may be TRBD2 (6 bases). The CDR3 is 15 amino acids. Germline CDR1 SGHRS, CDR2 YFSETQ. V gave up 2 bases and J gave up 1 base, with 13 bases separating them. The CDR3 loop is CASSFRGTTSYEQYF. Here the CDR3 DNA reads TGCGCCAGCAGCTTCCGGGGGACCACGTCCTACGAGCAGTACTTC.

This clone was observed a handful of times. The chain links TRBV29-1 to TRBJ2-3; possible D gene TRBD2, 5 bases. Germline CDR1 SQVTM, CDR2 ANQGSEA. Trimming stripped 8 bases from V and 7 bases from J, with 13 bases between. The CDR3 extends over 11 amino acids. In DNA form, the CDR3 reads TGCAGCCCCGAGGGTGTGTATACGCAGTATTTT. This encodes CSPEGVYTQYF.

J is TRBJ1-1 and V is TRBV18, with TRBD1 as a possible D gene (6 bases). This CDR3 has 13 amino acids. The V gene's germline CDR1 is KGHSH and CDR2 LQKENI. V was pared by 6 bases and J by 5 bases, with 13 bases between. The CDR3 is CASSPQQGTEAFF. CDR3 DNA: TGTGCCAGCTCCCCTCAACAGGGTACTGAAGCTTTCTTT. The whole variable domain, filled in from reference TRBV18 and TRBJ1-1, reads NAGVMQNPRHLVRRRGQEARLRCSPMKGHSHVYWYRQLPEEGLKFMVYLQKENIIDESGMPKERFSAEFPKEGPSILRIQQVVRGDSAAYFCASSPQQGTEAFFGQGTRLTVV.

The chain employs TRBV28 and TRBJ2-7, with a weak D call TRBD1 (5 bases). From germline, CDR1 is MDHEN and CDR2 SYDVKM. The CDR3 consists of 14 residues. Trimming shortened V by 2 bases and J by 3 bases, and 11 bases separated the two germline ends. The CDR3 reads CASSLAQANYEQYF. In DNA form, the CDR3 reads TGTGCCAGCAGTTTAGCACAGGCAAACTACGAGCAGTACTTC.

In its sample, this clone was seen once. The chain has TRBV18 and TRBJ1-3, with 11 bases fitting TRBD1. Per germline, CDR1 KGHSH and CDR2 LQKENI. The V segment lost 3 bases and the J segment 2 bases; nucleotides outside the gene matches: 3. The CDR3 consists of 16 residues. CDR3 loop: CASSPGQGAAGNTIYF. Written as DNA, the CDR3 is TGTGCCAGCTCACCTGGACAGGGGGCGGCTGGAAACACCATATATTTT. The full variable domain, in which reference TRBV18 and TRBJ1-3 provide the parts outside the CDR3, is NAGVMQNPRHLVRRRGQEARLRCSPMKGHSHVYWYRQLPEEGLKFMVYLQKENIIDESGMPKERFSAEFPKEGPSILRIQQVVRGDSAAYFCASSPGQGAAGNTIYFGEGSWLTVV.

CDR3 sequence: CASSDVGLGSSRESLFF. The CDR3 DNA is TGTGCCAGCAGCGACGTGGGCTTGGGATCCTCCCGGGAAAGTCTGTTTTTT. The chain carries TRBV28 and TRBJ1-4; D unresolved. V was pared by 6 bases and J by 14 bases, with 31 bases between. This CDR3 region has 17 residues. Germline CDR1 reads MDHEN; CDR2 reads SYDVKM. The variable domain in full, with the rest retrieved from reference TRBV28 and TRBJ1-4, is DVKVTQSSRYLVKRTGEKVFLECVQDMDHENMFWYRQDPGLGLRLIYFSYDVKMKEKGDIPEGYSVSREKKERFSLILESASTNQTSMYLCASSDVGLGSSRESLFFGSGTQLSVL.

This chain connects TRBV5-5 to TRBJ2-7; TRBD1 aligns across 9 bases. The CDR3 has 15 amino acids. V was clipped by 6 bases and J by 2 bases; unmatched bases: 9. The germline V gene has CDR1 SGHKS and CDR2 YYEKEE (reference sequence). As DNA, the CDR3 is TGTGCCAGCACCTTACAGGGGGCGAAAACCTACGAGCAGTACTTC. It yields the protein CASTLQGAKTYEQYF.

The chain employs TRBV28 and TRBJ1-4; D perhaps matches TRBD1 (6 bases). This CDR3 region has 16 residues. Per germline, CDR1 MDHEN and CDR2 SYDVKM. The ends were cut back, 3 bases at V and 8 bases at J, with 19 bases in the middle. CDR3 bases: TGTGCCAGCAGTTTTAGCAGGACCCCTCAGGGGGAAAAACTGTTTTTT. Translation: CASSFSRTPQGEKLFF.

This chain joins TRBV5-4 and TRBJ1-4; 10 bases align to TRBD1. J was trimmed by 6 bases and V by 2 bases; bases with no gene match: 4. Germline assignment: CDR1 SGHNT and CDR2 YYREEE (reference sequence). This CDR3 contains 15 residues. CDR3 nucleotide sequence: TGTGCCAGCAGCTTCTGGACAGGGGGAGATGAAAAACTGTTTTTT. The encoded protein is CASSFWTGGDEKLFF.

The gene calls are TRBV7-2 and TRBJ2-7; TRBD2 might be the D (6 bases). This CDR3 spans 14 amino acids. The V gene's germline CDR1 is SGHTA and CDR2 FQGNSA. V was shortened by 5 bases and J by 5 bases, with 16 bases between the two germline ends. Here the CDR3 DNA reads TGTGCCAGCAGCCCTTATGGGCGGGACCACGAGCAGTACTTC. As protein: CASSPYGRDHEQYF. The full variable domain, in which reference TRBV7-2 and TRBJ2-7 provide the parts outside the CDR3, is GAGVSQSPSNKVTEKGKDVELRCDPISGHTALYWYRQSLGQGLEFLIYFQGNSAPDKSGLPSDRFSAERTGGSVSTLTIQRTQQEDSAVYLCASSPYGRDHEQYFGPGTRLTVT.

The V call is TRBV2, the J call TRBJ1-1; a possible D gene is TRBD1 (6 bases). CDR1 is SNHLY and CDR2 is FYNNEI in the germline V gene. The CDR3 is made up of 15 amino acids. V lost 6 bases to trimming and J lost 1 base, with 15 bases between them. The CDR3 DNA is TGTGCCAGCAGCGTATCGGACAGAGCGAACACTGAAGCTTTCTTT. This codes for CASSVSDRANTEAFF.

This chain joins TRBV4-3 and TRBJ1-2, with 7 bases lining up with TRBD1. J gave up 4 bases and V 4 bases, and 9 bases lay outside the gene matches. The germline gives CDR1 LGHNA, CDR2 YSLEER. This CDR3 region has 15 residues. CDR3 region: CASSLDGTALYGYTF. The CDR3 DNA reads TGCGCCAGCAGCCTCGACGGGACAGCCCTCTATGGCTACACCTTC.